The 10 T cell receptor beta chains below were found in one sample sequenced in a study of T-cell memory formation after mild COVID-19 (TCRdb year 2021). The method behind the library was 5' RACE. The reads were generated on an Illumina NovaSeq 6000. TCRdb handled the public reads itself, with Q25 trimming in fastp and clone calling in MiXCR, and kept productive beta chains. Identical CDR3 proteins give one entry, which carries the most common genes and DNA. The sample contains approximately 300,000 distinct CDR3 sequences, roughly 19% of them found a single time. The ten largest make up roughly 21% of the sample. Sequences were obtained from PBMCs or a T cell subset sorted from them (not recorded which). The receptors come from a man between 18 and 29 years old who had mild COVID-19 (a few samples of this study predate the infection). The sample titles of this study are shuffled in the database, so cell type and time point are left out; the donor was told from shared clones.

In this sample, this clonotype turned up a few times. V gene TRBV11-2 combines with J gene TRBJ2-5, with D hard to call. The length of the CDR3 is 14 residues. V gave up 4 bases and J gave up 0 bases, with 9 bases separating them. Germline CDR1 is SGHAT and CDR2 is FQNNGV. In DNA form, the CDR3 reads TGTGCCAGCAGCTCAGGACCTCACCAAGAGACCCAGTACTTC. It specifies CASSSGPHQETQYF.

The rearrangement joins TRBV15 to TRBJ1-1; TRBD1 aligns across 7 bases. V trimming: 3 bases; J trimming: 1 base; junction bases outside the gene matches: 5. The CDR3 has 15 residues. From germline, CDR1 is LNHNV and CDR2 YYDKDF (reference sequence). CDR3 DNA sequence: TGTGCCACCAGCAGTCCTAACAGGGGGAACACTGAAGCTTTCTTT. The encoded protein is CATSSPNRGNTEAFF.

The chain has TRBV29-1 and TRBJ2-4; D not certain. Germline CDR1 reads SQVTM; CDR2 reads ANQGSEA. The CDR3 spans 13 residues. V dropped 6 bases and J dropped 2 bases, with 11 bases sitting between them. The CDR3 sequence is CSVETPTKNIQYF. The CDR3 nucleotides read TGCAGCGTCGAGACACCTACCAAAAACATTCAGTACTTC.

This rearrangement joins TRBV5-5 to TRBJ2-3; 11 bases match TRBD1. CDR1 and CDR2 from the germline V gene are SGHKS and YYEKEE (reference sequence). The CDR3 runs 16 residues. V was clipped by 2 bases and J by 5 bases; unmatched bases: 7. CDR3 coding DNA: TGTGCCAGCAGCTTCGGTCTGGGACAGGGGGGAGATACGCAGTATTTT. Its translation: CASSFGLGQGGDTQYF. Based on the CDR3 plus reference TRBV5-5 and TRBJ2-3, the full variable domain is DAGVTQSPTHLIKTRGQQVTLRCSPISGHKSVSWYQQVLGQGPQFIFQYYEKEERGRGNFPDRFSARQFPNYSSELNVNALLLGDSALYLCASSFGLGQGGDTQYFGPGTRLTVL.

This clonotype was seen more than once but under ten times. This chain links TRBV20-1 with TRBJ2-1; 9 bases fit TRBD2. CDR1 DFQATT and CDR2 SNEGSKA come from the germline V gene (reference sequence). The CDR3 has 16 residues. The trim removed 5 bases at V and 3 bases at J, leaving 11 bases unmatched. CDR3 region: CSAPLISGGRYNEQFF. The DNA of the CDR3 is TGCAGTGCTCCCTTGATTAGCGGGGGCCGCTACAATGAGCAGTTCTTC.

The J gene is TRBJ1-2, the V gene TRBV4-1; D is perhaps TRBD1 (5 bases). This CDR3 spans 15 amino acids. Germline V CDR1 and CDR2: MGHRA, YSYEKL. The V end lost 5 bases, the J end lost 8 bases, and 21 bases lay between the germline ends. CDR3 in DNA: TGCGCCAGCAGCTACGTCAGGGAGGTTCTTTACGGCTACACCTTC. It is translated as CASSYVREVLYGYTF.

This clonotype occurred a few times. This chain uses TRBV2 with TRBJ1-4, with 9 bases that match TRBD1. The CDR3 runs 13 residues. Per the germline V gene, CDR1 is SNHLY and CDR2 is FYNNEI. V was pared by 10 bases and J by 7 bases, with 7 bases of the junction left unmatched. Here the CDR3 reads CATDGTGSEKLFF. The DNA of the CDR3 is TGTGCCACTGACGGGACAGGGTCTGAAAAACTGTTTTTT.

CDR3 in amino acids: CSAGDSYGYTF. The CDR3, as DNA: TGCAGCGCCGGGGACAGCTATGGCTACACCTTC. The chain joins TRBV29-1 to TRBJ1-2; 7 bases are a match to TRBD1. The V segment lost 7 bases and the J segment 4 bases; nucleotides outside the gene matches: 3. The CDR3 is 11 residues long. Germline CDR1 is SQVTM and CDR2 is ANQGSEA.

The chain recombines TRBV5-6 with TRBJ1-1; D remains unclear. The CDR3 is 15 amino acids. Germline-derived CDR1 and CDR2 are SGHDT and YYEEEE. V shed 4 bases and J shed 4 bases, with 17 bases lying between them. CDR3 nucleotides: TGTGCCAGCAGCCCACCACGGGATGGACGCACTGAAGCTTTCTTT. Translation: CASSPPRDGRTEAFF.

This clonotype was detected only a few times. This chain joins TRBV18 and TRBJ1-6, with D uncertain. The CDR3 consists of 13 residues. Germline lookup yields CDR1 KGHSH and CDR2 LQKENI. V lost 9 bases and J 0 bases, leaving 6 bases between the germline ends. The CDR3 nucleotides read TGTGCCAGTCAAAGCTCCTATAATTCACCCCTCCACTTT. It specifies CASQSSYNSPLHF.